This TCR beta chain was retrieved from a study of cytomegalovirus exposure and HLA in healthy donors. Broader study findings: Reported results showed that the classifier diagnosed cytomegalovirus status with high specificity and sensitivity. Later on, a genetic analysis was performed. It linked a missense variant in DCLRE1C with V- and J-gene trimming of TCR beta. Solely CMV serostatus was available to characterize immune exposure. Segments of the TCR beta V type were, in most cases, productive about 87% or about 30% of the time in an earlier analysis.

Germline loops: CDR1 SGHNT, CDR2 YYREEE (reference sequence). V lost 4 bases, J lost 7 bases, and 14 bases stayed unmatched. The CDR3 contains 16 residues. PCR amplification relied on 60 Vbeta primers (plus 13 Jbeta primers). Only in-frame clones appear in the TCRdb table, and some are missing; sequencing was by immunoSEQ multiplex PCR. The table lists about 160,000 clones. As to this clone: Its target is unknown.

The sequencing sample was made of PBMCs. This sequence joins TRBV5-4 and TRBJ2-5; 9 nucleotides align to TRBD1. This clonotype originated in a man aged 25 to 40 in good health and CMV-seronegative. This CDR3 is CASSPGGTGYLGTQYF. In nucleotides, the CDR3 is TGTGCCAGCAGCCCGGGCGGGACAGGGTATCTGGGGACCCAGTACTTC.